One sample yielded the 14 T cell receptor beta chains listed below, sequenced in a study of T cell changes during pregnancy in multiple sclerosis. Measured with immunoSEQ multiplex PCR; TCRdb has only the in-frame clones, and not every one. The repertoire holds around 45,000 clones, 90% seen once, with roughly 0.72% in the top ten. The sequences come from CD4+ T cells from peripheral blood mononuclear cells, collected before pregnancy. The receptor source for this set is a female donor with multiple sclerosis, enrolled in a pregnancy study.

The DNA for the CDR3 is TGTGCCAGCTCACCTCGAATAGCGGGGAGCTCCTACAATGAGCAGTTCTTC. Its translation: CASSPRIAGSSYNEQFF. V gene TRBV18 combines with J gene TRBJ2-1, with TRBD2 matching 8 bases. This CDR3 spans 17 amino acids. V dropped 3 bases and J dropped 0; count of bases not matched to a gene: 7. Germline V gives CDR1 KGHSH, CDR2 LQKENI.

CDR3 in amino acids: CASSWASGEIPPGEQYF. The CDR3 coding sequence is TGTGCCAGCAGTTGGGCTAGCGGGGAAATACCTCCTGGCGAGCAGTACTTC. The chain uses TRBV28 and TRBJ2-7; 9 nucleotides match TRBD2. The CDR3 loop spans 17 amino acids. From germline, CDR1 is MDHEN and CDR2 SYDVKM. Losses at the gene ends were 4 bases for V and 6 bases for J; bases not matched to a gene: 16. Drawing the rest from reference TRBV28 and TRBJ2-7, the complete variable domain is DVKVTQSSRYLVKRTGEKVFLECVQDMDHENMFWYRQDPGLGLRLIYFSYDVKMKEKGDIPEGYSVSREKKERFSLILESASTNQTSMYLCASSWASGEIPPGEQYFGPGTRLTVT.

The chain is built from TRBV25-1 and TRBJ1-1; the D gene is possibly TRBD1 (6 bases). Trimming removed 1 base from V and 8 bases from J, with 23 bases in between. CDR1 is MGHDK and CDR2 is SYGVNS in the germline V gene. This CDR3 comprises 17 residues. CDR3: CASSESSNRAGGAEAFF. CDR3 nucleotides: TGTGCCAGCAGTGAATCTTCAAACAGGGCGGGGGGAGCCGAAGCTTTCTTT.

The chain uses TRBV28 and TRBJ2-1, with 8 bases matching TRBD1. Germline values: CDR1 MDHEN, CDR2 SYDVKM. V was pared by 6 bases and J by 1 base, with 5 bases of the junction left unmatched. CDR3 size: 15 residues. The CDR3: CASSWTGFSYNEQFF. As DNA, the CDR3 is TGTGCCAGCAGCTGGACAGGGTTTTCCTACAATGAGCAGTTCTTC. Full variable domain (outside the CDR3, taken from reference TRBV28 and TRBJ2-1): DVKVTQSSRYLVKRTGEKVFLECVQDMDHENMFWYRQDPGLGLRLIYFSYDVKMKEKGDIPEGYSVSREKKERFSLILESASTNQTSMYLCASSWTGFSYNEQFFGPGTRLTVL.

The J gene is TRBJ1-1, the V gene TRBV7-3; D is unresolved. The CDR3 totals 14 residues. Between the trimmed V and J ends, which lost 4 bases and 0 bases, there was a span of 9 bases. Germline V gene sequence: CDR1 SGHTA, CDR2 FQGTGA. Written as DNA, the CDR3 is TGTGCCAGCAGCTCCGGGAGGGTGAACACTGAAGCTTTCTTT. Residues: CASSSGRVNTEAFF.

CDR3 region: CASSTGFNYGYTF. The CDR3 DNA is TGCGCCAGCAGCACAGGGTTTAACTATGGCTACACCTTC. V gene TRBV4-1 combines with J gene TRBJ1-2; TRBD1 is a possible D gene (6 bases). The CDR3 spans 13 residues. CDR1 is MGHRA and CDR2 is YSYEKL in the germline V gene. Deletions cut 5 bases from V and 1 base from J, with 8 bases between.

The chain uses TRBV6-5 and TRBJ1-2; D is possibly TRBD1 (5 bases). V lost 7 bases, J lost 4 bases, and 19 bases lay in between. Germline V lookup: CDR1 MNHEY, CDR2 SVGAGI. CDR3 length: 15 amino acids. The DNA of the CDR3 is TGTGCCAGCATCGCGGGGCCCACATCCGGCTATGGCTACACCTTC. Translating gives CASIAGPTSGYGYTF.

This clone was seen more than once but under ten times. This chain links TRBV19 with TRBJ2-7, with 8 bases matching TRBD1. The germline V gene has CDR1 LNHDA and CDR2 SQIVND (reference sequence). Losses at the gene ends were 5 bases for V and 4 bases for J; bases not matched to a gene: 7. This CDR3 has 14 amino acids. Here the CDR3 reads CASSSGRQGYEQYF. DNA for the CDR3: TGTGCCAGTAGTTCCGGACGACAGGGGTACGAGCAGTACTTC.

This clone has just one count. The rearrangement uses TRBV29-1 and TRBJ2-5, with D uncertain. Germline CDR1 reads SQVTM; CDR2 reads ANQGSEA. The CDR3 sequence is 14 residues long. The DNA for the CDR3 is TGCAGGTACCCTAAATCGGGTTCCCAAGAGACCCAGTACTTC. Translating gives CRYPKSGSQETQYF. The variable domain in full, completed from reference TRBV29-1 and TRBJ2-5, reads SAVISQKPSRDICQRGTSLTIQCQVDSQVTMMFWYRQQPGQSLTLIATANQGSEATYESGFVIDKFPISRPNLTFSTLTVSNMSPEDSSIYLCRYPKSGSQETQYFGPGTRLLVL.

This rearrangement joins TRBV5-1 to TRBJ2-1; TRBD1 agrees at 7 bases. The J segment lost 2 bases and the V segment lost 0 bases, leaving 2 bases of the junction unmatched. Germline V gene lookup returns CDR1 SGHRS and CDR2 YFSETQ. The CDR3 length is 15 residues. CDR3 residues: CASSLGTGTYNEQFF. The CDR3 DNA follows: TGCGCCAGCAGCTTGGGGACAGGTACCTACAATGAGCAGTTCTTC.

V usage is TRBV4-2 and J usage is TRBJ2-7; 7 nucleotides line up with TRBD1. After removal of 5 bases from V and 2 bases from J, the junction contained 9 bases not matched to a gene. The CDR3 sequence is 15 residues long. Germline V gene sequence: CDR1 LGHNA, CDR2 YNFKEQ. CDR3 nucleotide sequence: TGTGCCAGCAGCGCCTTGGGACAGTCTACCTACGAGCAGTACTTC. Translating it yields CASSALGQSTYEQYF.

This chain joins TRBV28 and TRBJ2-2, with 9 bases that match TRBD1. CDR1 is MDHEN, CDR2 SYDVKM, per germline. There are 14 residues in the CDR3. Germline trimming cut 8 bases from V and 5 bases from J; bases unmatched to any gene: 6. The CDR3 loop is CASGGTGPTGELFF. CDR3 nucleotide sequence: TGTGCCAGCGGGGGGACAGGGCCAACCGGGGAGCTGTTTTTT.

This chain's CDR3 is CATSGGLAGGDEQFF. DNA of the CDR3: TGTGCCACCAGCGGTGGACTAGCGGGAGGCGATGAGCAGTTCTTC. V and J are TRBV15 and TRBJ2-1; the match to TRBD2 covers 14 bases. This CDR3 is 15 amino acids long. Germline trimming cut 5 bases from V and 8 bases from J; bases unmatched to any gene: 5. Germline values: CDR1 LNHNV, CDR2 YYDKDF (reference sequence).

The gene calls are TRBV19 and TRBJ2-7; D perhaps matches TRBD1 (5 bases). Germline V gene sequence: CDR1 LNHDA, CDR2 SQIVND (reference sequence). CDR3 length equals 15 residues. V gave up 6 bases and J gave up 1 base, with 16 bases separating them. DNA of the CDR3: TGTGCCAGTAGCCTCTCAGGGTCCCGATCCTACGAGCAGTACTTC. Translation: CASSLSGSRSYEQYF.